This T cell receptor beta chain was captured by sequencing in a study of CD8 T cells in ankylosing spondylitis (dated by TCRdb to about 2017). A note on the overall study: The study set out to find disease-linked TCR variants by profiling T cell receptor beta repertoires in ankylosing spondylitis patients and healthy donors. The full study cohort comprised about 24 ankylosing spondylitis patients and about a hundred healthy donors. Peripheral blood was sampled, and synovial fluid was additionally collected from ankylosing spondylitis patients. Results the study describes overall, beyond this receptor: Some TCR beta motif variants had previously been reported in synovial fluid and blood of reactive arthritis patients, which suggested common disease-initiation mechanisms. In peripheral blood, the disease-linked clones were found at relatively low frequencies and had a CD8+ phenotype. Blood from ankylosing spondylitis patients appeared to be characterized by a TCR beta motif composed of about eight highly homologous amino acid variants. Significant enrichment of the disease-linked clones was reported in matched synovial fluid samples from ankylosing spondylitis patients.

Instrument on record: Illumina HiSeq 2500. Quantitative 5'-RACE with molecular barcodes was used to prepare TCR beta libraries. Under the source paper's analysis protocol: Disease-linked TCR variants were identified with a new computational method built on a probabilistic model of VDJ rearrangement. The public sequencing data were trimmed at Q25 with fastp and processed into clonotypes with MiXCR by TCRdb, which kept only in-frame beta chains. CDR3 protein duplicates are merged, each entry listing the most common genes and DNA. The V and J calls reflect TCRdb's pipeline rather than the authors' work. For this sample there are more than 250,000 distinct CDR3 sequences; 11% appear just once. The ten most abundant clones make up 9.1% of the sample. This clonotype was seen at least ten times. It lacks a known antigen. Per-base quality was not reported, and no clone a single base away is much larger than it.

The clonotype originates from a female donor with ankylosing spondylitis or in good health (not recorded which). Specimen: blood, either unsorted or a sorted T cell fraction (not recorded which).

CDR3 region: CASSQEVAVPHEQYF. The DNA is TGTGCCAGCAGCCAAGAAGTAGCGGTCCCCCACGAGCAGTACTTC. The V gene is TRBV3-1 and the J gene is TRBJ2-7; a tentative D match to TRBD2 spans 6 bases. The CDR3 runs 15 residues from the cysteine to the phenylalanine. Only the CDR3 portion is preserved as DNA: 45 bases, with reading frame beginning at the first base. CDR1 and CDR2 are read off the germline V gene (reference sequence) as LGHDT and YNNKEL. V loses 0 bases, J loses 5 bases, and the germline ends lie 14 bases apart.